Each of the 15 T cell receptor beta chains below was sequenced from the same sample in a study of T cell repertoires in cytomegalovirus infection. TCRdb redid the calling of the reads with MiXCR, one entry per CDR3 protein. Here the sample spans under 300,000 distinct CDR3 sequences, around 20% being singletons. No antigen has been identified for these receptors. The starting material was cultured PBMCs, obtained from culture after CMV antigen stimulation. The receptor set was obtained from a human donor in good health (CMV status not recorded). Some clones in this sample may be carry-over from other donors' samples.

This clonotype was recorded only once. This CDR3 is CASSLGGQDYGYTF. CDR3 sequence (DNA): TGTGCCAGCAGCTTGGGCGGACAGGACTATGGCTACACCTTC. The chain joins TRBV5-6 to TRBJ1-2; TRBD1 aligns across 7 bases. This CDR3 is built from 14 residues. Trimming cost V 0 bases and J 3 bases; bases outside gene matches: 2. CDR1 and CDR2 from the germline V gene are SGHDT and YYEEEE.

This clonotype was detected a few times. CDR3 DNA: TGTGCCAGCAGCCAAGATGAGATTATCACAGATACGCAGTATTTT. Its translation: CASSQDEIITDTQYF. The rearrangement links TRBV3-1 to TRBJ2-3; D not certain. Germline V gives CDR1 LGHDT, CDR2 YNNKEL (reference sequence). V lost 0 bases and J lost 2, with 9 bases in between. This CDR3 has 15 residues.

This sequence joins TRBV19 and TRBJ2-7; tentatively, D is TRBD1 (5 bases). Germline values: CDR1 LNHDA, CDR2 SQIVND (reference sequence). The CDR3 runs to 14 residues. Trimming pared 4 bases from V and 3 bases from J, leaving 13 bases between. The CDR3 reads CASSRATALYEQYF. CDR3 coding DNA: TGTGCCAGTAGTAGAGCGACAGCTCTCTACGAGCAGTACTTC.

In this sample, this clonotype turned up a few times. J is TRBJ2-7 and V is TRBV28, with 7 positions matching TRBD1. Unmatched junction bases numbered 7, after V lost 5 bases and J lost 0 bases. CDR1 MDHEN and CDR2 SYDVKM come from the germline V gene. The CDR3 runs to 15 residues. CDR3 region: CASSPTGALSYEQYF. The CDR3 coding sequence is TGTGCCAGCAGTCCCACAGGGGCCCTCTCCTACGAGCAGTACTTC.

This clonotype was counted ten times or more. V is TRBV7-2 and J is TRBJ2-1; weak D call: TRBD2 (5 bases). CDR1 is SGHTA, CDR2 FQGNSA, per germline. The CDR3 loop spans 10 amino acids. V lost 8 bases and J 9 bases, leaving 8 bases between the germline ends. The DNA for the CDR3 is TGTGCCAGCGGGAGTGGTGAGCAGTTCTTC. Encoded protein: CASGSGEQFF. The full variable domain, rest sourced from reference TRBV7-2 and TRBJ2-1, is GAGVSQSPSNKVTEKGKDVELRCDPISGHTALYWYRQSLGQGLEFLIYFQGNSAPDKSGLPSDRFSAERTGGSVSTLTIQRTQQEDSAVYLCASGSGEQFFGPGTRLTVL.

This clonotype was recorded a few times. This chain connects TRBV20-1 to TRBJ2-7; the match to TRBD2 covers 10 bases. This CDR3 is built from 12 residues. V shed 0 bases and J 9 bases; nucleotides not matched to a gene: 2. The V gene's germline CDR1 is DFQATT and CDR2 SNEGSKA (reference sequence). In DNA form, the CDR3 reads TGCAGTGCTAGAGAGGCTAGCGGGAGGCAGTACTTC. Its translation: CSAREASGRQYF.

The rearrangement uses TRBV6-5 and TRBJ1-2; no reliable D call. Per the germline V gene, CDR1 is MNHEY and CDR2 is SVGAGI. The V and J ends lost 0 bases and 3 bases respectively, with 14 bases between them. The CDR3 extends over 16 amino acids. The CDR3 region has the DNA TGTGCCAGCAGTTACTCGATTCTGGCCCGGGACTATGGCTACACCTTC. Translated, it gives CASSYSILARDYGYTF.

V usage is TRBV29-1 and J usage is TRBJ1-1, with D possibly being TRBD1 (5 bases). V lost 3 bases, J lost 1 base, and 9 bases lay in between. Germline values: CDR1 SQVTM, CDR2 ANQGSEA. The CDR3 consists of 13 residues. CDR3 loop: CSVDPGTNTEAFF. The CDR3 coding sequence is TGCAGCGTTGATCCGGGGACGAACACTGAAGCTTTCTTT.

V usage is TRBV6-2 or TRBV6-3 and J usage is TRBJ2-1, with no clear D. Trimming cost V 2 bases and J 7 bases, with 21 bases left between them. CDR1 is MNHEY and CDR2 is SVGEGT in the germline V gene. CDR3 length equals 17 residues. DNA for the CDR3: TGTGCCAGCAGTTACCCCCCCGGGTCCCCTCCGGTGAATGAGCAGTTCTTC. Amino acids: CASSYPPGSPPVNEQFF.

The chain recombines TRBV24-1 with TRBJ2-1; possible D gene TRBD2, 6 bases. The germline gives CDR1 KGHDR, CDR2 SFDVKD. V was trimmed by 7 bases and J by 4 bases, leaving 16 bases between them. The CDR3 length is 15 residues. The CDR3 DNA follows: TGTGCCACCAGCAGAGGAGGGAGTAATTACAATGAGCAGTTCTTC. Its protein is CATSRGGSNYNEQFF.

This clonotype was seen many times. This sequence joins TRBV7-9 and TRBJ2-1; D might be TRBD1 or TRBD2, each matching 9 bases. CDR1 is SEHNR and CDR2 is FQNEAQ in the germline V gene (reference sequence). V shed 5 bases and J shed 4 bases, with 30 bases lying between them. The CDR3 consists of 20 residues. This CDR3 is CASSGPGQGAGTSLYNEQFF. The CDR3 DNA follows: TGTGCCAGCAGCGGCCCGGGACAGGGAGCCGGGACTAGCCTTTACAATGAGCAGTTCTTC.

This chain uses TRBV28 with TRBJ2-3, with 9 bases identical to TRBD2. The CDR3 loop spans 16 amino acids. Germline trimming cut 3 bases from V and 2 bases from J; bases unmatched to any gene: 6. Germline lookup yields CDR1 MDHEN and CDR2 SYDVKM. The CDR3 DNA reads as TGTGCCAGCAGTTTCTCAGCGGGAGGTGACACAGATACGCAGTATTTT. This gives the protein CASSFSAGGDTDTQYF.

Only a few counts were recorded for this clonotype. V is TRBV28 and J is TRBJ2-7; 9 bases are shared with TRBD1. The J segment lost 3 bases and the V segment lost 6 bases, leaving 9 bases of the junction unmatched. Germline V CDR1 and CDR2: MDHEN, SYDVKM. CDR3 size: 15 residues. Written as DNA, the CDR3 is TGTGCCAGCAGGGGACAGGGCCGGTATATCTACGAGCAGTACTTC. Amino acid sequence: CASRGQGRYIYEQYF.

The chain carries TRBV10-3 and TRBJ1-1, with D perhaps TRBD1 (6 bases). The CDR3 sequence is 14 residues long. V lost 11 bases and J 6 bases, leaving 22 bases between the germline ends. Germline loops: CDR1 ENHRY, CDR2 SYGVKD. The CDR3 reads CAVAGTGHSSEAFF. DNA of the CDR3: TGTGCCGTCGCGGGTACGGGACACTCCTCTGAAGCTTTCTTT.

This clonotype was found a few times. The chain employs TRBV6-1 and TRBJ2-2; D may be TRBD1 (5 bases). Germline assignment: CDR1 MNHNS and CDR2 SASEGT. Between the trimmed V and J ends, which lost 5 bases and 7 bases, there was a span of 20 bases. The CDR3 totals 16 residues. DNA for the CDR3: TGTGCCAGCAGTCTCCCTAGGGGCCTCCCAGTCGGGGAGCTGTTTTTT. Translation gives CASSLPRGLPVGELFF.